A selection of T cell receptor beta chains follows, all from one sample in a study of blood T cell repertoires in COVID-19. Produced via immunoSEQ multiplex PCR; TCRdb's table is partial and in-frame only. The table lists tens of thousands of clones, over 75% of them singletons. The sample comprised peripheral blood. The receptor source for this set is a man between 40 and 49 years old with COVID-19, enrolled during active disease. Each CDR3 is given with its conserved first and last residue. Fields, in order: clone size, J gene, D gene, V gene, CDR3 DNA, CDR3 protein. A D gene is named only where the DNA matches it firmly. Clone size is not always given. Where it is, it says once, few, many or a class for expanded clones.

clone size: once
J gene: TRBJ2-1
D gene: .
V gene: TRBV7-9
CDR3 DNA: TGTGCCAGCAGGGTCCGACTAGGAGGGGACAATGAGCAGTTCTTC
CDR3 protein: CASRVRLGGDNEQFF

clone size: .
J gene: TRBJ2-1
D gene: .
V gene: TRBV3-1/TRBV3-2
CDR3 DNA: TGTGCCAGCAGCTTACAGGAGAATGAGCAGTTCTTC
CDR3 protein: CASSLQENEQFF

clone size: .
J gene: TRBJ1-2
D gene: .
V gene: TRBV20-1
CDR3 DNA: TGCAGTGCTAGTAATGTCGGAGGGTGGGATATTTCGTATGGCTACACCTTC
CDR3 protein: CSASNVGGWDISYGYTF

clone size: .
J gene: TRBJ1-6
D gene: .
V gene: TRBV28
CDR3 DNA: TGTGCCAGCAGTAAGAACAGGGTGACTACCTATAATTCACCCCTCCACTTT
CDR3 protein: CASSKNRVTTYNSPLHF

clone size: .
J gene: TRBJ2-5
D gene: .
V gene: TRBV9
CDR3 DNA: TGTGCCAGCAGCGTAGCCCATGGCAGGGACCAAGAGACCCAGTACTTC
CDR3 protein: CASSVAHGRDQETQYF

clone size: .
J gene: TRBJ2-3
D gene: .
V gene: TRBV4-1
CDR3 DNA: TGCGCCAGCAGCCAAGTCTCCCCAGGATCGGATACGCAGTATTTT
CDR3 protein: CASSQVSPGSDTQYF

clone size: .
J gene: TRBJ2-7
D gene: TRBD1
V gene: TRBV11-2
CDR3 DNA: TGTGCCAGCAGCTTTCCATCCGGGACAGCAATCCAGCAGTACTTC
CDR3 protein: CASSFPSGTAIQQYF

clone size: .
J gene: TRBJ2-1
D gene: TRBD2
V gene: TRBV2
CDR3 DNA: TGTGCCAGCACAGGACTAGTTAATCCCGATGAGCAGTTCTTC
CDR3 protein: CASTGLVNPDEQFF

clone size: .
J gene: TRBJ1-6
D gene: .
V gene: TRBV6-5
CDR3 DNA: TGTGCCAGCAAGGGGTTCACCTATAATTCACCCCTCCACTTT
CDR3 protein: CASKGFTYNSPLHF

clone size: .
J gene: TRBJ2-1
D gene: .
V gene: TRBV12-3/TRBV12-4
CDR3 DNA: TGTGCCAGCAGTTTTCTAAGTCGGAATGAGCAGTTCTTC
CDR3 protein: CASSFLSRNEQFF

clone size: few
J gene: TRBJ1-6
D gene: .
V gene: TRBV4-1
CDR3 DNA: TGCGCCAGCAGCCAAGATCGTGGTCGCGATTCACCCCTCCACTTT
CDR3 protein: CASSQDRGRDSPLHF

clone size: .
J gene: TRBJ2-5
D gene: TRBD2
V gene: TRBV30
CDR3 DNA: TGTGCCTGGAGGGGGACTAGCGGGGGCGAGCAAGAGACCCAGTACTTC
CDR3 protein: CAWRGTSGGEQETQYF

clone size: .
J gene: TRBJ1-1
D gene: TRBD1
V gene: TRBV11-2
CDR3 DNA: TGTGCCAGCAGCTTTATCCCCAGACAGGGGGCCGGGACTGAAGCTTTCTTT
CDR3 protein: CASSFIPRQGAGTEAFF

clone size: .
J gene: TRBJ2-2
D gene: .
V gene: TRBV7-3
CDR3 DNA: TGTGCCAGCAGCAACCAGGGGACCGGCACCGGGGAGCTGTTTTTT
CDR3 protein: CASSNQGTGTGELFF

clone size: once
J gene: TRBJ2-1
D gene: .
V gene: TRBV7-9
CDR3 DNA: TGTGCCAGCACCGATTGGGACAATCACGCCTATGAGCAGTTCTTC
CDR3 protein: CASTDWDNHAYEQFF

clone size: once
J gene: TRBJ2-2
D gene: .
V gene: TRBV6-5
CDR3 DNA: TGTGCCAGCGGGAGAGCGAGGGACACCGGGGAGCTGTTTTTT
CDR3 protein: CASGRARDTGELFF

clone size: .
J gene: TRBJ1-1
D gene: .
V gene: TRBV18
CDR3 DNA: TGTGCCAGCTCACCACTTAAGAGGTTGGGGAGGGCTATCACTGAAGCTTTCTTT
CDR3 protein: CASSPLKRLGRAITEAFF

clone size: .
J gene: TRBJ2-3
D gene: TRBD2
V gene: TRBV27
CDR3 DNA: TGTGCCAGCAGTCTAGCGGGGGGGCGAAAGAGTACGCAGTATTTT
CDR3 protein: CASSLAGGRKSTQYF

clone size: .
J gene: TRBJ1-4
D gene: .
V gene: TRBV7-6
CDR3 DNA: TGTGCCAGCAGCCTAATAGAAAGTTCAAACACGGGGGAAAAACTGTTTTTT
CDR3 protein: CASSLIESSNTGEKLFF

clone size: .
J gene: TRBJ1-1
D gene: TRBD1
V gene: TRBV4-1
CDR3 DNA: TGCGCCAGCAGCCGAGACAGGGTATCAGCTTTCTTT
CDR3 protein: CASSRDRVSAFF

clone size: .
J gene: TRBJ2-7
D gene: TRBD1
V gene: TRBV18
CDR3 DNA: TGTGCCAGCTCACCAGGACAGGGGACCTACGAGCAGTACTTC
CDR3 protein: CASSPGQGTYEQYF

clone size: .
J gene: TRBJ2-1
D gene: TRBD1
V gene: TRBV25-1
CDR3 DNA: TGTGCCAGCTCGCCTTCCCGGGACAGGGTGGACGGTGAGCAGTTCTTC
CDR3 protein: CASSPSRDRVDGEQFF

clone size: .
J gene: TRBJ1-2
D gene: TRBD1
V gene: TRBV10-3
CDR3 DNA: TGTGCCATCACCCAGCCGGGACAGGGGAATGGCTACACCTTC
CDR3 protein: CAITQPGQGNGYTF

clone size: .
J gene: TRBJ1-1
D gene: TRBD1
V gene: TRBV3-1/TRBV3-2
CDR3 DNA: TGTGCCAGCAGCCAACGGGACAGGGCCGTCGCTGAAGCTTTCTTT
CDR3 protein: CASSQRDRAVAEAFF

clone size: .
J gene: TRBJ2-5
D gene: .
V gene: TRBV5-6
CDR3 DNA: TGTGCCAGCAGCTTGGGCGCCTCAGAGACCCAGTACTTC
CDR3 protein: CASSLGASETQYF

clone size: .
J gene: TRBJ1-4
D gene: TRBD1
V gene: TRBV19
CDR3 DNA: TGTGCCAGTAGTATCCCCTCTCGACAGGGGATGGAAAAACTGTTTTTT
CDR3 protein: CASSIPSRQGMEKLFF

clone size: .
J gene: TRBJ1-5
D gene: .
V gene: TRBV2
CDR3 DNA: TGTGCCAGCAGTGGTAATAATCAGCCCCAGCATTTT
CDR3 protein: CASSGNNQPQHF

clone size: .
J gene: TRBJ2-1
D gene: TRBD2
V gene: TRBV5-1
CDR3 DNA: TGCGCCAGCAGCTTGGGGCTAGCGGTGGGTGAGCAGTTCTTC
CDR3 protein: CASSLGLAVGEQFF

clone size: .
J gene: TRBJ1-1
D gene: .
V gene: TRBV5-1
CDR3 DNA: TGCGCCAGCAGCTTACAGGGCACTGAAGCTTTCTTT
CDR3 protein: CASSLQGTEAFF

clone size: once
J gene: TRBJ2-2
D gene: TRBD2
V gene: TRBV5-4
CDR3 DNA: TGTGCCAGCAGCCCCCCCCCTAGCGGGGGGGCGGCGACGGGGGAGCTGTTTTTT
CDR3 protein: CASSPPPSGGAATGELFF

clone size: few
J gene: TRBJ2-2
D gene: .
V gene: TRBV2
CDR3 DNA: TGTGCCAGCAGTGCAGGGGTCATCACCGGGGAGCTGTTTTTT
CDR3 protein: CASSAGVITGELFF

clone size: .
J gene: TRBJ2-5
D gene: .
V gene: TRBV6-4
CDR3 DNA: TGTGCCAGCAGTCGACTAGGAGGAGAGACCCAGTACTTC
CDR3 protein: CASSRLGGETQYF

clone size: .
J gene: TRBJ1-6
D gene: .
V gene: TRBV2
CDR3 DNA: TGTGCCAGCAGGGGGGGACCGAGCCACTCTAATTCACCCCTCCACTTT
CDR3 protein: CASRGGPSHSNSPLHF

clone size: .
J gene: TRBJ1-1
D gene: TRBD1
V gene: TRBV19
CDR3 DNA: TGTGCCAGTAGTATAGGGCAGGGGGTGAACACTGAAGCTTTCTTT
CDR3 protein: CASSIGQGVNTEAFF

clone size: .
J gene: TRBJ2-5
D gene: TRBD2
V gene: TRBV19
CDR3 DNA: TGTGCCAGTAGTATCCGGCAGGGAGGGGAGACCCAGTACTTC
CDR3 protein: CASSIRQGGETQYF

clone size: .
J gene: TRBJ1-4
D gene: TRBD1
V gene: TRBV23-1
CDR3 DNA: TGCGCCAGCAGTGTCCCGGGACAGGGACGAGGTGAAAAACTGTTTTTT
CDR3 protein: CASSVPGQGRGEKLFF

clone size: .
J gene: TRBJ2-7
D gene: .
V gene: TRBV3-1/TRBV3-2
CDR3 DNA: TGTGCCAGCAGCCCGGCAGGTACCTACGAGCAGTACTTC
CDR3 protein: CASSPAGTYEQYF

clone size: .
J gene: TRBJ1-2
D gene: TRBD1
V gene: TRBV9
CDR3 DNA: TGTGCCAGCAGCGTAATGGGACAGGGAATCTACACCTTC
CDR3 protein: CASSVMGQGIYTF

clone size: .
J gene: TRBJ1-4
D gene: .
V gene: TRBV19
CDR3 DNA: TGTGCCAGTAGCAGCCGGGGGGGGTCGACTAATGAAAAACTGTTTTTT
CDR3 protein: CASSSRGGSTNEKLFF

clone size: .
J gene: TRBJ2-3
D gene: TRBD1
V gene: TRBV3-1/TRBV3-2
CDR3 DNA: TGTGCCAGCAGCCGAGGGACAGGTAACACAGATACGCAGTATTTT
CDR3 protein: CASSRGTGNTDTQYF

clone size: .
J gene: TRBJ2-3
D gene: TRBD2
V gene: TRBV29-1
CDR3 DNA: TGCAGCGTTGAAGGACTAGCGGGGGTTGTGGATACGCAGTATTTT
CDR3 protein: CSVEGLAGVVDTQYF

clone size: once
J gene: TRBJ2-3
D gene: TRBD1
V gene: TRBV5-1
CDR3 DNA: TGCGCCAGCAGCTCGGACAGGGGAGAGACAGATACGCAGTATTTT
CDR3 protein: CASSSDRGETDTQYF

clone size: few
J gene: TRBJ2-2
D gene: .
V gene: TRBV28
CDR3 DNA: TGTGCCAGCAGGCCGGACTTATTCGCGAACACCGGGGAGCTGTTTTTT
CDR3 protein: CASRPDLFANTGELFF